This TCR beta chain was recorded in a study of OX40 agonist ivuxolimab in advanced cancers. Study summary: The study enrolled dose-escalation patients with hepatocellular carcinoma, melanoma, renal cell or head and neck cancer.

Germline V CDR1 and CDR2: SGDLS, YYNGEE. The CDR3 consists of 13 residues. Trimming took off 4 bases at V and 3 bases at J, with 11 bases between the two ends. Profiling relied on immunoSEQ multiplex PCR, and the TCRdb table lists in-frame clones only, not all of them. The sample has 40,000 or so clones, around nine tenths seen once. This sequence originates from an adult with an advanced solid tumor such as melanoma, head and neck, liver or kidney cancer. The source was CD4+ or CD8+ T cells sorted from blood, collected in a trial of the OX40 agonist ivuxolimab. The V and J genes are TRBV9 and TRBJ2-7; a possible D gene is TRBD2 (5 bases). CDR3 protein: CASSPGDLYEQYF. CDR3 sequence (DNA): TGTGCCAGCAGCCCCGGGGATCTCTACGAGCAGTACTTC.